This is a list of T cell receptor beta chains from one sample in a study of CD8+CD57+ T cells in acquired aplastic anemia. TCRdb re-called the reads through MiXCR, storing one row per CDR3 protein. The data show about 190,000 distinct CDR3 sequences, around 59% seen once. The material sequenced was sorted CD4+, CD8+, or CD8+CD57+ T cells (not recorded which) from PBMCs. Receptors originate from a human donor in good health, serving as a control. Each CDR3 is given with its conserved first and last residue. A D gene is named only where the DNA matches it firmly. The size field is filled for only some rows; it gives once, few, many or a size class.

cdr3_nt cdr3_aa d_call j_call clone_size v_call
TGTGCCAGCAGCTTCGCTCCCACTAGCGGGGGGTACCCTCAAGAGACCCAGTACTTC CASSFAPTSGGYPQETQYF . TRBJ2-5 . TRBV12-1
TGTGCCATCAGTGAGTCGCACAGCGACTATGGCTACACCTTC CAISESHSDYGYTF . TRBJ1-2 . TRBV10-3
TGCAGCGTGGACAAGAATGGCTACACCTTC CSVDKNGYTF . TRBJ1-2 . TRBV29-1
TGTGCCAGCAGAGCCGAGGGGTTGAACACTGAAGCTTTCTTT CASRAEGLNTEAFF . TRBJ1-1 . TRBV2
TGCAGTGCTAGAGTGGACAGGGAAAATCAGCCCCAGCATTTT CSARVDRENQPQHF TRBD1 TRBJ1-5 many TRBV20-1
TGTGCCACCAGCGGTTTCGACTCCCTCGAGCAGTACTTC CATSGFDSLEQYF . TRBJ2-7 . TRBV24-1
TGTGCCAGCAGCTTACATAGGGGGGGGTTACGTACGCAGTATTTT CASSLHRGGLRTQYF . TRBJ2-3 . TRBV7-2
TGTGCCAGCAGTTATACAGGGGGCCGGCAGCCCCAGCATTTT CASSYTGGRQPQHF TRBD1 TRBJ1-5 . TRBV6-6
TGTGCCAGTAGTAAGGGACAGGGGGCGCCCAATCAGCCCCAGCATTTT CASSKGQGAPNQPQHF TRBD1 TRBJ1-5 many TRBV19
TGCGCCAGCAGGCCTGACAGGGAAGAGCAGTACTTC CASRPDREEQYF TRBD1 TRBJ2-7 . TRBV5-8
TGTGCCAGCAGCGGACAGGGGGCTGCCTACGAGCAGTACTTC CASSGQGAAYEQYF TRBD1 TRBJ2-7 few TRBV6-5
TGCGCCAGCAGTGTGGGTAGTTTAGACGAGCAGTACTTC CASSVGSLDEQYF . TRBJ2-7 . TRBV10-1
TGTGCCAGCAGCTTGGTTGGCAGGGGGGGGGATGAGCAGTTCTTC CASSLVGRGGDEQFF . TRBJ2-1 many TRBV5-6
TGTGCCAGCACCCCGGGACAGACTTATGGCTACACCTTC CASTPGQTYGYTF TRBD1 TRBJ1-2 . TRBV5-6
TGTGCCAGCAGTTTGTCGGGGGGCAAAGAGACCCAGTACTTC CASSLSGGKETQYF . TRBJ2-5 many TRBV6-1
TGTGCCAGTAGCCAGGGACAGGGGGGATCACCCCTCCACTTT CASSQGQGGSPLHF TRBD1 TRBJ1-6 few TRBV19
TGTGCCAGCAGCTTTGGGGGGGGCATGGAGACCCAGTACTTC CASSFGGGMETQYF . TRBJ2-5 . TRBV7-3
TGTGCCAGCAGCTTAGACCTAGCGGGTCGCACAGATACGCAGTATTTT CASSLDLAGRTDTQYF TRBD2 TRBJ2-3 many TRBV7-9
TGTGCCAGCTCTGCCCGGCAGTTGAACACTGAAGCTTTCTTT CASSARQLNTEAFF . TRBJ1-1 few TRBV7-3
TGTGCCAGCAGTTACGGGACTAGCGGGGTGAGATACACCGGGGAGCTGTTTTTT CASSYGTSGVRYTGELFF TRBD2 TRBJ2-2 many TRBV6-6
TGTGCCAGCAGTGAACAGGGAGGCCCGTACTTC CASSEQGGPYF . TRBJ2-7 medium-sized TRBV2
TGTGCCATCAGTCGACTAGCGGGGGGCCGGGAGACCCAGTACTTC CAISRLAGGRETQYF TRBD2 TRBJ2-5 . TRBV10-3
TGTGCCAGCAGTGAATATGGCAGGGCCAATTCACCCCTCCACTTT CASSEYGRANSPLHF . TRBJ1-6 few TRBV25-1
TGTGCCAGCAGGTCTATTACAGGTTATTATTATGGCTACACCTTC CASRSITGYYYGYTF . TRBJ1-2 many TRBV28
TGCAGTGCCAATGGACGGAGCGGCGGGCACCTCTACGAGCAGTACTTC CSANGRSGGHLYEQYF . TRBJ2-7 . TRBV20-1
TGTGCCAGCAGCCCCTTGGGCCCGGAGACCCAGTACTTC CASSPLGPETQYF . TRBJ2-5 . TRBV7-2
TGCAGTGCGATCCTGGACAGGGCCAGCGAAAAACTGTTTTTT CSAILDRASEKLFF TRBD1 TRBJ1-4 once TRBV20-1
TGCAGCGTCCCCCGGTTGCGGGGGGGCAGGGATGAGCAGTTCTTC CSVPRLRGGRDEQFF TRBD2 TRBJ2-1 . TRBV29-1
TGTGCTAGCAGCTACGACAGGGGCTCTCGCAATGAGCAGTTCTTC CASSYDRGSRNEQFF TRBD1 TRBJ2-1 many TRBV7-7
TGTGCCAGCAGCAAAGAAGGGTCGGGGGGGCCGGAGACCCAGTACTTC CASSKEGSGGPETQYF TRBD2 TRBJ2-5 . TRBV4-1
TGTGCCAGCAGCTTACTCGGGGGCGGTACGCAGCATTTT CASSLLGGGTQHF . TRBJ1-5 few TRBV7-2
TGTGCCAGCAGTGGCCACGCCCTGACTAGCGGGGGGGCCAAAAACATTCAGTACTTC CASSGHALTSGGAKNIQYF TRBD2 TRBJ2-4 . TRBV25-1
TGCAGCGTTGTAGGCTTTCTGGACCGACAGGGGAGGGAGACCCAGTACTTC CSVVGFLDRQGRETQYF TRBD1 TRBJ2-5 . TRBV29-1
TGTGCCAGCAGCTTACGTGGCCGGGGACAATCACCATCCGAGCAGTACTTC CASSLRGRGQSPSEQYF . TRBJ2-7 many TRBV11-1
TGTGCCAGCCAGGGTGATAATTCACCCCTCCACTTT CASQGDNSPLHF . TRBJ1-6 many TRBV6-2/TRBV6-3
TGTGCCAGCAGCCCCCGTAGGGAGGGTGGCGGCTACACCTTC CASSPRREGGGYTF . TRBJ1-2 . TRBV12-3/TRBV12-4
TGTGCCAGCAGTTACCCTCCACGGACAGGGGGCCGGTCACCCCTCCACTTT CASSYPPRTGGRSPLHF TRBD1 TRBJ1-6 many TRBV28
TGTGCCAGCAGTGCCGAGGGTGACTATGGCTACACCTTC CASSAEGDYGYTF . TRBJ1-2 . TRBV2
TGTGCCAGCAGCTTAGCAGGGTTAGCGAACACCGGGGAGCTGTTTTTT CASSLAGLANTGELFF . TRBJ2-2 . TRBV11-2
TGTGCCAGCAGGCGGCCGTTAGGGGCCGGCACAGATACGCAGTATTTT CASRRPLGAGTDTQYF . TRBJ2-3 . TRBV28
TGTGCCAGCAGGACGACAGGCGTTTGGAATTCACCCCTCCACTTT CASRTTGVWNSPLHF . TRBJ1-6 once TRBV25-1